The T cell receptor (beta chain) under discussion was sequenced for a study of shared clonotypes between healthy human individuals. The study's findings and limits: Shared clonotypes across all four donors exceeded non-shared ones in generation probability.

In the original workflow: ImmunoSEQ yielded junction-only sequences lacking quality scores, so filtering differed. Method: immunoSEQ multiplex PCR; TCRdb's copy keeps in-frame clones and lacks some. D and trimming were read from the DNA, whereas the V and J calls and clone size are those reported in that table. The sample has over 75,000 clones, 68% seen once. As regards this clone: Its cognate antigen is unknown.

The V gene's germline CDR1 is SSHAT and CDR2 FNYEAQ (reference sequence). V lost 3 bases and J lost 7; bases outside the gene matches: 2. The CDR3 covers 12 residues. This clonotype was sampled from a man between 25 and 39 years old in good health. The chain links TRBV7-7 to TRBJ1-1; 7 nucleotides agree with TRBD1. Material: memory CD8+ T cells sorted from blood. Sample subset: CD45RO+ cells pooled with CCR7-negative TemRA cells. The DNA for the CDR3 is TGTGCCAGCAGCTTGGGACAGAGTGAAGCTTTCTTT. Protein product: CASSLGQSEAFF. Based on the CDR3 plus reference TRBV7-7 and TRBJ1-1, the full variable domain is GAGVSQSPRYKVTKRGQDVTLRCDPISSHATLYWYQQALGQGPEFLTYFNYEAQPDKSGLPSDRFSAERPEGSISTLTIQRTEQRDSAMYRCASSLGQSEAFFGQGTRLTVV.